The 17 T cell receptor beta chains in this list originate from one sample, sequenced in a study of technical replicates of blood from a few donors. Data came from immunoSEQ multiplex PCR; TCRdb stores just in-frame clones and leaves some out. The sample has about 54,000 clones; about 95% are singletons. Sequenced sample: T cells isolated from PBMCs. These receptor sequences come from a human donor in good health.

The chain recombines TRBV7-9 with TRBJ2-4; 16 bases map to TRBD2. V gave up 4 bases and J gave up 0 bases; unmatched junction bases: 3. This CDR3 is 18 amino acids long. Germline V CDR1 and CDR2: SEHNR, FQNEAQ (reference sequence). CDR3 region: CASSSGLAGGIAKNIQYF. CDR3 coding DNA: TGTGCCAGCAGCTCGGGACTAGCGGGGGGGATAGCCAAAAACATTCAGTACTTC. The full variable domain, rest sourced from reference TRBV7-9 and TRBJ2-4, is DTGVSQNPRHKITKRGQNVTFRCDPISEHNRLYWYRQTLGQGPEFLTYFQNEAQLEKSRLLSDRFSAERPKGSFSTLEIQRTEQGDSAMYLCASSSGLAGGIAKNIQYFGAGTRLSVL.

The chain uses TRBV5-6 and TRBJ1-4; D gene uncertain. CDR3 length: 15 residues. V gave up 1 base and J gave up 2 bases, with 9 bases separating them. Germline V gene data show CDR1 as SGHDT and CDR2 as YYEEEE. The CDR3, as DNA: TGTGCCAGCAGCTTGCAGTATCCTACTAATGAAAAACTGTTTTTT. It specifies CASSLQYPTNEKLFF.

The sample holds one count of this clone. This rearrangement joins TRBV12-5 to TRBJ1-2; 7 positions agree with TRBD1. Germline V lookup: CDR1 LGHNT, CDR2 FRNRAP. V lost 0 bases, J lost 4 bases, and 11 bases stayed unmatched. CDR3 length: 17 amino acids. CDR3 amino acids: CASGLVVSGQERYGYTF. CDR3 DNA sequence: TGTGCTAGTGGTTTGGTGGTGTCTGGACAGGAACGCTATGGCTACACCTTC.

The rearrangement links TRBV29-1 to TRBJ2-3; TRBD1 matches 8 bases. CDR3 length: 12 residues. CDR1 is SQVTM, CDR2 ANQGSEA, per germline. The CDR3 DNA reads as TGCAGTATGACAGGGGTTACAGATACGCAGTATTTT. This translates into CSMTGVTDTQYF.

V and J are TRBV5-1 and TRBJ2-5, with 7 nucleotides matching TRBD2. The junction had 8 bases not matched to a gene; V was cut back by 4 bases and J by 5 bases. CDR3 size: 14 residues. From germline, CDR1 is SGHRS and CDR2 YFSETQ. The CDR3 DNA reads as TGCGCCAGCAGCCTAAAGGCGGGGGTGGAGACCCAGTACTTC. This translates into CASSLKAGVETQYF. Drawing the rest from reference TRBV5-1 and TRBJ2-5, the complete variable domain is KAGVTQTPRYLIKTRGQQVTLSCSPISGHRSVSWYQQTPGQGLQFLFEYFSETQRNKGNFPGRFSGRQFSNSRSEMNVSTLELGDSALYLCASSLKAGVETQYFGPGTRLLVL.

CDR3: CASSNPGTGGRNEQFF. The CDR3 coding sequence is TGCGCCAGCAGCAACCCCGGGACAGGGGGCAGGAATGAGCAGTTCTTC. This chain connects TRBV5-1 to TRBJ2-1; 12 bases are a match to TRBD1. Trimming removed 4 bases from V and 7 bases from J; junction bases left unmatched: 9. This CDR3 is 16 amino acids long. Per germline, CDR1 SGHRS and CDR2 YFSETQ.

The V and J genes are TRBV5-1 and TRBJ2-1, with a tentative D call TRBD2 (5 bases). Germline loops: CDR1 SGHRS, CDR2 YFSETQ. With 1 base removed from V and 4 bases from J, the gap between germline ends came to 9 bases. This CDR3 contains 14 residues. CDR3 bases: TGCGCCAGCAGCTTGACTAGTGTTTACAATGAGCAGTTCTTC. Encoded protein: CASSLTSVYNEQFF.

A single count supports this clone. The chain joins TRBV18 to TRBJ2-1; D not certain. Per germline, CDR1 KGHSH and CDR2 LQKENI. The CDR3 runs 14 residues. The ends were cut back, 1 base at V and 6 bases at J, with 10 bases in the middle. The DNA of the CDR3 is TGTGCCAGCTCACCACAGTCCCCGGGCAATGAGCAGTTCTTC. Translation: CASSPQSPGNEQFF.

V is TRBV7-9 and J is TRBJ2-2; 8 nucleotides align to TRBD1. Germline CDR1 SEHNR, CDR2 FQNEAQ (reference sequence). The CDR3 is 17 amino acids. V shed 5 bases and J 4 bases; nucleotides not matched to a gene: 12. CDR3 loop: CASSEKRTGLGTGELFF. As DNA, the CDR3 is TGTGCCAGCAGCGAGAAGAGGACAGGGCTTGGCACCGGGGAGCTGTTTTTT. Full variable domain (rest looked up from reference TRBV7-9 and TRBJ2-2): DTGVSQNPRHKITKRGQNVTFRCDPISEHNRLYWYRQTLGQGPEFLTYFQNEAQLEKSRLLSDRFSAERPKGSFSTLEIQRTEQGDSAMYLCASSEKRTGLGTGELFFGEGSRLTVL.

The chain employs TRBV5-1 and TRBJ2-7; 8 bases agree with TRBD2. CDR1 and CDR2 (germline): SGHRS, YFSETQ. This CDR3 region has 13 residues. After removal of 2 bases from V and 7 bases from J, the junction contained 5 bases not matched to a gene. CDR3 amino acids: CASSFGGVREQYF. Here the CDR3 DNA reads TGCGCCAGCAGCTTCGGGGGGGTGCGGGAGCAGTACTTC.

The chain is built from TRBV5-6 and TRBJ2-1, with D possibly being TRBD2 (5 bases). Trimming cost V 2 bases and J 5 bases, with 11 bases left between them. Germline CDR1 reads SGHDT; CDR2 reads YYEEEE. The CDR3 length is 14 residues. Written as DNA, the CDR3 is TGTGCCAGCAGCTTAGACGGGAATAACAATGAGCAGTTCTTC. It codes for CASSLDGNNNEQFF.

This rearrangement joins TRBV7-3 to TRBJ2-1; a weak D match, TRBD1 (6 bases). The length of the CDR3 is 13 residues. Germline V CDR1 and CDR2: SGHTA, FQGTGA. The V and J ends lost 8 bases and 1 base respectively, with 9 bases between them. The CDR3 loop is CASSRGSYNEQFF. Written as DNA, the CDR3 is TGTGCCAGCTCCAGGGGATCCTACAATGAGCAGTTCTTC.

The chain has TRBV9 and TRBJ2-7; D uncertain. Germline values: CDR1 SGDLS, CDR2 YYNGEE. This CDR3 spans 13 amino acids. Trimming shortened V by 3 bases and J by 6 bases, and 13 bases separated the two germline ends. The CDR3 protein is CASSAQTPFEQYF. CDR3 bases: TGTGCCAGCAGCGCACAGACCCCCTTCGAGCAGTACTTC.

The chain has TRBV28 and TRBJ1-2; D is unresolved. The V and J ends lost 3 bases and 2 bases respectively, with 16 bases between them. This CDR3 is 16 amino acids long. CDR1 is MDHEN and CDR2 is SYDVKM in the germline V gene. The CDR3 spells CASSFGLGRENYGYTF. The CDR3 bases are TGTGCCAGCAGTTTCGGGTTAGGCAGAGAGAACTATGGCTACACCTTC.

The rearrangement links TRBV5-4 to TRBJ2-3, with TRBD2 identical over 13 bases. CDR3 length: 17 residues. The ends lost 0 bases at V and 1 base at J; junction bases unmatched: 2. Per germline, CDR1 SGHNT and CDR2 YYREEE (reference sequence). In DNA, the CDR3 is TGTGCCAGCAGCTTGGGACTAGCGGGAGGACGCACAGATACGCAGTATTTT. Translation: CASSLGLAGGRTDTQYF.

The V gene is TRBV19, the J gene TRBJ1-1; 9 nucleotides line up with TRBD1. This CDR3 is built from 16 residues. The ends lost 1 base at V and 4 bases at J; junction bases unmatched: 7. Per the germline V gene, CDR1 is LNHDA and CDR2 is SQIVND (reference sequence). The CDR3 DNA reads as TGTGCCAGTAGTATAGGGGACAGGGTTAGGAGCACTGAAGCTTTCTTT. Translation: CASSIGDRVRSTEAFF.

The CDR3 region is CASSRDREQPQHF. As DNA, the CDR3 is TGTGCCAGCAGCCGGGATCGGGAGCAGCCCCAGCATTTT. V gene TRBV7-2 combines with J gene TRBJ1-5; D gene uncertain. The germline V gene encodes CDR1 SGHTA and CDR2 FQGNSA. The CDR3 loop spans 13 amino acids. The V end lost 5 bases, the J end lost 7 bases, and 12 bases lay between the germline ends.